The 32 T cell receptor beta chains below were found in one sample sequenced in a study of chronic HIV infection and antiretroviral therapy (dated by TCRdb to 2015 to 2017). Receptor libraries were prepared by 5' RACE. TCRdb lists the instrument as Illumina MiSeq. The public reads were run again by TCRdb, first through fastp at Q25 and then through MiXCR, and only productive beta chains were kept. Every entry covers one CDR3 protein and lists the most common genes and DNA from its rows. Here the sample has tens of thousands of distinct CDR3 sequences; approximately 7.4% occur a single time. The ten top clones hold 2.9% of the sample. What was sequenced was peripheral blood. The receptor source for this set is an adult who had HIV and had not received antiretroviral therapy, or was an uninfected healthy control (not recorded which).

The gene calls are TRBV10-3 and TRBJ2-5; no definite D call. CDR3 length equals 14 residues. Looked up from germline, CDR1 is ENHRY and CDR2 is SYGVKD. Deletions cut 2 bases from V and 1 base from J, with 8 bases between. CDR3 nucleotides: TGTGCCATCAGTGAGGATCTGGTCCAAGAGACCCAGTACTTC. It codes for CAISEDLVQETQYF.

This clonotype was seen at least ten times. The chain couples TRBV20-1 to TRBJ1-1; no reliable D call. The germline CDR1 and CDR2 sequences are DFQATT and SNEGSKA (reference sequence). CDR3 size: 13 residues. V shed 7 bases and J shed 1 base, with 13 bases lying between them. CDR3 protein: CSGHEDPNTEAFF. For the CDR3, the DNA is TGCAGTGGCCACGAAGACCCGAACACTGAAGCTTTCTTT.

The sample holds many counts of this clonotype. J is TRBJ1-1 and V is TRBV2; TRBD1 agrees at 8 bases. The CDR3 is made up of 13 amino acids. V was pared by 6 bases and J by 5 bases, with 5 bases of the junction left unmatched. Germline V gene lookup returns CDR1 SNHLY and CDR2 FYNNEI. CDR3 amino acids: CASRQQGGTEAFF. CDR3 bases: TGTGCCAGCAGACAACAGGGGGGGACTGAAGCTTTCTTT.

This chain links TRBV2 with TRBJ2-5; 8 positions agree with TRBD1. Germline CDR1 SNHLY, CDR2 FYNNEI. The CDR3 has 13 amino acids. Trimming cost V 7 bases and J 5 bases; bases outside gene matches: 6. In DNA, the CDR3 is TGTGCCAGCACTACGGACAGGGACGAGACCCAGTACTTC. This translates into CASTTDRDETQYF.

This CDR3 is CSVRARMGVDGANVLTF. CDR3 nucleotides: TGCAGCGTCAGAGCTCGAATGGGGGTGGATGGGGCCAACGTCCTGACTTTC. This chain joins TRBV29-1 and TRBJ2-6; D assignment may be TRBD1 or TRBD2 (5 bases each). CDR1 and CDR2 (germline): SQVTM, ANQGSEA. Deletions cut 6 bases from V and 3 bases from J, with 21 bases between. The CDR3 is 17 amino acids.

This clonotype was detected only a few times. The V and J genes are TRBV4-2 and TRBJ1-2, with D possibly being TRBD1 (5 bases). V was shortened by 2 bases and J by 7 bases, with 14 bases between the two germline ends. The CDR3 sequence is 14 residues long. Germline CDR1 and CDR2: LGHNA and YNFKEQ. For the CDR3, the DNA is TGTGCCAGCAGCCAAAGGATGCAGGGATCTGGCTACACCTTC. Protein: CASSQRMQGSGYTF.

This clonotype appeared a few times. The CDR3 DNA reads as TGCAGCGTTTCCGACAGGGACCCCACCTACGAGCAGTACTTC. As protein: CSVSDRDPTYEQYF. V is TRBV29-1 and J is TRBJ2-7, with TRBD1 matching 7 bases. CDR1 is SQVTM and CDR2 is ANQGSEA in the germline V gene. Trimming cost V 5 bases and J 2 bases; bases outside gene matches: 9. This CDR3 is 14 amino acids long.

This clonotype came up many times. This chain links TRBV3-1 with TRBJ1-2; the D gene is possibly TRBD1 (6 bases). Germline CDR1 and CDR2: LGHDT and YNNKEL (reference sequence). The V gene lost 6 bases and the J gene lost 5 bases, with 10 bases spanning the gap. CDR3 size: 12 residues. The CDR3 sequence: CASSSDRYGYTF. The CDR3 nucleotides are TGTGCCAGCAGTTCGGACAGATATGGCTACACCTTC.

The chain combines TRBV5-1 with TRBJ1-1; D is uncertain. This CDR3 is built from 14 residues. V was cut by 3 bases and J by 1 base, with 10 bases left in between. The germline V gene has CDR1 SGHRS and CDR2 YFSETQ. The DNA of the CDR3 is TGCGCCAGCAGCTCCCCCCAGAAGAACACTGAAGCTTTCTTT. Its translation is CASSSPQKNTEAFF.

The table lists this clonotype with many counts. In DNA form, the CDR3 reads TGCGCCAGCAGCCAAGGTTTCTCTGGAGGCGGGAGCTCCTACAATGAGCAGTTCTTC. Amino acids: CASSQGFSGGGSSYNEQFF. The chain recombines TRBV4-1 with TRBJ2-1; 7 bases are a match to TRBD2. V was clipped by 1 base and J by 0 bases; unmatched bases: 12. The CDR3 covers 19 residues. Germline lookup yields CDR1 MGHRA and CDR2 YSYEKL.

This clonotype has a count of ten or more. The chain recombines TRBV12-3 or TRBV12-4 with TRBJ2-3; perhaps TRBD1 as D (6 bases). The CDR3 loop spans 15 amino acids. V was shortened by 6 bases and J by 4 bases, with 17 bases between the two germline ends. The CDR3 DNA reads as TGTGCCAGCAGGATGGAGGACAGATCCGCAGATACGCAGTATTTT. This sequence encodes CASRMEDRSADTQYF.

This chain links TRBV7-2 with TRBJ1-2; D remains unclear. V was pared by 2 bases and J by 0 bases, with 13 bases between. The CDR3 totals 16 residues. Germline V CDR1 and CDR2: SGHTA, FQGNSA. The CDR3 nucleotides read TGTGCCAGCAGCTTAACGTTGTCGGCGGCTAACTATGGCTACACCTTC. Translated: CASSLTLSAANYGYTF.

This clonotype has only a few counts. V usage is TRBV25-1 and J usage is TRBJ2-6; TRBD2 might be the D (6 bases). V was cut by 2 bases and J by 0 bases, with 11 bases left in between. Germline assignment: CDR1 MGHDK and CDR2 SYGVNS. CDR3 length: 17 residues. The CDR3 loop reads CASSEVAGSSGANVLTF. The DNA of the CDR3 is TGTGCCAGCAGTGAAGTGGCCGGGAGCTCTGGGGCCAACGTCCTGACTTTC.

The table lists this clonotype with many counts. J is TRBJ2-2 and V is TRBV29-1, with D possibly TRBD1 on 6 matching bases. V gave up 4 bases and J gave up 0 bases, with 9 bases separating them. Per germline, CDR1 SQVTM and CDR2 ANQGSEA. The CDR3 loop spans 14 amino acids. The DNA for the CDR3 is TGCAGCGTTGGATACAGGGCGAACACCGGGGAGCTGTTTTTT. This translates into CSVGYRANTGELFF.

V usage is TRBV2 and J usage is TRBJ1-5; a weak D match, TRBD1 (5 bases). The CDR3 loop spans 15 amino acids. Germline CDR1 is SNHLY and CDR2 is FYNNEI. The V and J ends lost 4 bases and 7 bases respectively, with 17 bases between them. The CDR3 DNA reads as TGTGCCAGCAGTGTGGGAGACAGAGGAGGACAGCCCCAGCATTTT. This translates into CASSVGDRGGQPQHF.

A few counts support this clonotype. The chain couples TRBV28 to TRBJ1-2; unclear D gene. From germline, CDR1 is MDHEN and CDR2 SYDVKM. V was clipped by 3 bases and J by 2 bases, with 10 bases between them. The CDR3 is 14 residues long. The DNA of the CDR3 is TGTGCCAGCAGTTTTGGTAGGCAGAACTATGGCTACACCTTC. Protein sequence: CASSFGRQNYGYTF.

The DNA of the CDR3 is TGCGCCAGCAGCCAAGAAGGGGCGAGAGAGACCCAGTACTTC. Translated: CASSQEGARETQYF. V and J are TRBV4-3 and TRBJ2-5; D is possibly TRBD1 (5 bases). This CDR3 has 14 residues. CDR1 and CDR2 from the germline V gene are LGHNA and YSLEER. V was cut by 0 bases and J by 4 bases, with 9 bases left in between.

Points on this clonotype: This sequence may be a read error, since a much larger clone differs from it by one base. The chain carries TRBV10-1 and TRBJ2-2; the D is unclear. V was trimmed by 5 bases and J by 7 bases, leaving 8 bases between them. CDR1 and CDR2 (germline): WNHNN, SYGVQD (reference sequence). This CDR3 contains 12 residues. CDR3 sequence reads: CASSNSGGELFF. CDR3 sequence (DNA): TGCGCCAGCAGTAATTCTGGCGGGGAGCTGTTTTTT.

This clonotype came up many times. The chain couples TRBV28 to TRBJ2-3; tentative D call: TRBD1 (6 bases). The CDR3 runs 13 residues. The V gene lost 6 bases and the J gene lost 2 bases, with 9 bases spanning the gap. Germline CDR1 reads MDHEN; CDR2 reads SYDVKM. The DNA for the CDR3 is TGTGCCAGCAGCCAGGGGTTCACAGATACGCAGTATTTT. Translated, it gives CASSQGFTDTQYF.

This clonotype occurred many times. The V gene is TRBV27, the J gene TRBJ2-1; either TRBD1 or TRBD2 may fit D (5 bases each). This CDR3 contains 13 residues. V lost 0 bases, J lost 7 bases, and 7 bases lay in between. The germline CDR1 and CDR2 sequences are MNHEY and SMNVEV (reference sequence). CDR3 sequence: CASSLSRGNEQFF. The CDR3 coding sequence is TGTGCCAGCAGTTTATCGAGGGGAAATGAGCAGTTCTTC.

This clonotype was counted between two and nine times. CDR3 coding DNA: TGCAGCACCCGGAGGGGGACCACAGATACGCAGTATTTT. Translated, it gives CSTRRGTTDTQYF. The chain employs TRBV29-1 and TRBJ2-3; D is tentatively TRBD1 or TRBD2 (6 bases each). V lost 8 bases and J 2 bases, leaving 14 bases between the germline ends. The CDR3 loop spans 13 amino acids. Per germline, CDR1 SQVTM and CDR2 ANQGSEA.

This clonotype was seen many times. The chain links TRBV2 to TRBJ2-5; weak D call: TRBD1 (5 bases). Germline V gene data show CDR1 as SNHLY and CDR2 as FYNNEI. CDR3 length: 14 residues. Trimming pared 8 bases from V and 3 bases from J, leaving 16 bases between. The CDR3 region is CASEWQGLKETQYF. The CDR3 bases are TGTGCCAGCGAGTGGCAGGGTTTGAAAGAGACCCAGTACTTC. Using reference TRBV2 and TRBJ2-5 for the parts outside the CDR3, the full variable domain is EPEVTQTPSHQVTQMGQEVILRCVPISNHLYFYWYRQILGQKVEFLVSFYNNEISEKSEIFDDQFSVERPDGSNFTLKIRSTKLEDSAMYFCASEWQGLKETQYFGPGTRLLVL.

In its sample, this clonotype was seen a few times. V gene TRBV29-1 combines with J gene TRBJ2-1; D is undetermined. V was clipped by 4 bases and J by 9 bases, with 19 bases between them. Germline V gene data show CDR1 as SQVTM and CDR2 as ANQGSEA. This CDR3 comprises 14 residues. As DNA, the CDR3 is TGCAGCGTTGCAACAGTGGAAGTAACCGGTGAGCAGTTCTTC. This encodes CSVATVEVTGEQFF.

The chain carries TRBV20-1 and TRBJ1-6; possibly TRBD1 for D (6 bases). Germline assignment: CDR1 DFQATT and CDR2 SNEGSKA (reference sequence). The V end was cut by 3 bases, the J end by 7 bases, with 10 bases between. The CDR3 runs 13 residues. CDR3 DNA: TGCAGTGCTAGGGCAGGGGTGAATTCACCCCTCCACTTT. It yields the protein CSARAGVNSPLHF.

By share, this clonotype ranks as medium-sized (0.01 to 0.1%). V is TRBV6-4 and J is TRBJ1-6, with 9 bases identical to TRBD1. The length of the CDR3 is 14 residues. Looked up from germline, CDR1 is MRHNA and CDR2 is SNTAGT. The trim removed 2 bases at V and 7 bases at J, leaving 0 bases unmatched. CDR3 region: CASSDTGGNSPLHF. In DNA form, the CDR3 reads TGTGCCAGCAGTGACACAGGGGGCAATTCACCCCTCCACTTT.

The chain couples TRBV27 to TRBJ1-5, with D uncertain. Trimming cost V 2 bases and J 7 bases, with 12 bases left between them. The CDR3 runs to 14 residues. CDR1 is MNHEY, CDR2 SMNVEV, per germline (reference sequence). The CDR3 DNA reads TGTGCCAGCAGTTTAACCGGGCGTAGACAGCCCCAGCATTTT. Protein sequence: CASSLTGRRQPQHF.

This clonotype was detected ten times or more. The chain recombines TRBV20-1 with TRBJ2-1; TRBD2 might be the D (5 bases). V lost 4 bases, J lost 0 bases, and 13 bases lay in between. The CDR3 is made up of 15 amino acids. Germline CDR1 and CDR2: DFQATT and SNEGSKA (reference sequence). This CDR3 is CSATTSSSSYNEQFF. DNA for the CDR3: TGCAGTGCTACCACTAGTTCCTCCTCCTACAATGAGCAGTTCTTC.

This rearrangement joins TRBV19 to TRBJ2-3; perhaps TRBD1 as D (5 bases). Trimming removed 3 bases at V and 2 bases at J, with 9 bases between. The germline V gene encodes CDR1 LNHDA and CDR2 SQIVND (reference sequence). This CDR3 has 14 amino acids. The chain's CDR3 is CASSISTVTDTQYF. As DNA, the CDR3 is TGTGCCAGTAGTATTTCGACAGTCACAGATACGCAGTATTTT.

This clonotype is medium-sized. The rearrangement joins TRBV6-5 to TRBJ2-3; D not certain. The CDR3 covers 17 residues. The germline V gene encodes CDR1 MNHEY and CDR2 SVGAGI. Trimming pared 5 bases from V and 5 bases from J, leaving 23 bases between. CDR3 amino acids: CASSSSLPVSVVDTQYF. The CDR3 region has the DNA TGTGCCAGCAGTAGCTCCCTTCCAGTGTCCGTTGTAGATACGCAGTATTTT.

This clonotype was detected only a few times. This sequence joins TRBV28 and TRBJ2-1; 8 positions agree with TRBD1. The CDR3 covers 14 residues. The trim removed 7 bases at V and 2 bases at J, leaving 4 bases unmatched. Germline V gene lookup returns CDR1 MDHEN and CDR2 SYDVKM. The CDR3 loop reads CASTRGQTYNEQFF. Written as DNA, the CDR3 is TGTGCCAGCACCAGGGGGCAGACCTACAATGAGCAGTTCTTC. Combining the CDR3 with reference TRBV28 and TRBJ2-1 gives the whole variable domain DVKVTQSSRYLVKRTGEKVFLECVQDMDHENMFWYRQDPGLGLRLIYFSYDVKMKEKGDIPEGYSVSREKKERFSLILESASTNQTSMYLCASTRGQTYNEQFFGPGTRLTVL.

Remarks on this clonotype: Because the CDR3's place on the DNA is in doubt, the DNA is left out and the CDR3 is given as listed by TCRdb. The genes are TRBV5-1 and TRBJ1-1; the D call in the table, TRBD1, was not verified against the DNA. The CDR3 spans 15 residues, counting both ends. The germline gives CDR1 SGHRS, CDR2 YFSETQ. The CDR3 loop reads CASSWGQGANTETFF.

This clonotype has just a few counts. This chain links TRBV20-1 with TRBJ1-2; the D is unclear. V was shortened by 6 bases and J by 4 bases, with 12 bases between the two germline ends. CDR3 length equals 12 residues. Germline CDR1 reads DFQATT; CDR2 reads SNEGSKA (reference sequence). CDR3 in amino acids: CSAMGGTYGYTF. CDR3 DNA sequence: TGCAGTGCAATGGGCGGCACCTATGGCTACACCTTC.